Below are 11 T cell receptor beta chains sequenced from a single sample in a study of T cells expressing NK-cell markers. From its re-call of the 5' RACE reads, TCRdb lists each CDR3 protein once, without DNA. The sample totals 300,000 to 450,000 distinct CDR3 sequences. The sequencing input was blood T cells: a sorted CD56 or NKG2C T cell subset, CD4+ or CD8+ T cells, or bulk PBMC T cells (not recorded which). The receptor source for this set is a man aged 18-70 years in good health.

The chain recombines TRBV12-3 or TRBV12-4 with TRBJ2-7; the D call from TCRdb, TRBD1, cannot be confirmed without DNA. CDR3 length: 15 amino acids. CDR3 in amino acids: CASSLAGQARDEQYF.

The chain combines TRBV20-1 with TRBJ1-1. The germline V gene has CDR1 DFQATT and CDR2 SNEGSKA (reference sequence). The CDR3 is 13 amino acids. CDR3 residues: CSAGRTKEAEAFF.

The V and J genes are TRBV7-8 and TRBJ2-5; as DNA is missing, the TRBD1 call by TCRdb cannot be tested. The CDR3 is 13 amino acids. CDR1 SGHVS and CDR2 FQNEAQ come from the germline V gene. CDR3 sequence reads: CASSPDRGQTQYF.

V and J are TRBV7-8 and TRBJ2-1; without DNA, the TCRdb call of TRBD1 cannot be checked. Germline CDR1 reads SGHVS; CDR2 reads FQNEAQ. CDR3 size: 19 residues. CDR3: CASSFPSFSGGGSYNEQFF. Supplemented by reference TRBV7-8 and TRBJ2-1, the full variable domain reads GAGVSQSPRYKVAKRGQDVALRCDPISGHVSLFWYQQALGQGPEFLTYFQNEAQLDKSGLPSDRFFAERPEGSVSTLKIQRTQQEDSAVYLCASSFPSFSGGGSYNEQFFGPGTRLTVL.

V is TRBV5-6 and J is TRBJ2-7. The CDR3 loop spans 13 amino acids. Germline V gene lookup returns CDR1 SGHDT and CDR2 YYEEEE. CDR3 in amino acids: CASSWDRVGEQYF.

The chain recombines TRBV10-3 with TRBJ2-4; there is no DNA to check the TCRdb D call of TRBD1. The CDR3 is 17 amino acids. Per germline, CDR1 ENHRY and CDR2 SYGVKD. The CDR3: CAISTGWKASGRDIQYF.

The V and J genes are TRBV14 and TRBJ2-1. CDR1 and CDR2 from the germline V gene are SGHDN and FVKESK. The CDR3 totals 13 residues. The CDR3 sequence is CASSQEKAGEQFF.

V gene TRBV12-3 or TRBV12-4 combines with J gene TRBJ1-2; no DNA is available, so the TRBD1 call from TCRdb remains unchecked. This CDR3 comprises 15 residues. Here the CDR3 reads CASSFGRGQGYGYTF.

The chain recombines TRBV12-3 or TRBV12-4 with TRBJ2-7; TCRdb gives TRBD2 as the D gene, but with no DNA this cannot be confirmed. The CDR3 length is 15 residues. This chain's CDR3 is CASSRLGGATNEQYF.

The rearrangement links TRBV5-5 to TRBJ2-1; TCRdb's D call, TRBD1, is unchecked because there is no DNA. This CDR3 has 14 amino acids. Germline CDR1 and CDR2: SGHKS and YYEKEE (reference sequence). CDR3 amino acids: CASSLSVLYNEQFF.

This chain links TRBV20-1 with TRBJ2-7; with no DNA, the TCRdb D assignment of TRBD1 cannot be verified. Per the germline V gene, CDR1 is DFQATT and CDR2 is SNEGSKA (reference sequence). The CDR3 runs 15 residues. The chain's CDR3 is CSARSPGHNLYEQYF.